This entry features one TCR beta chain sequence. The antigen remains unidentified. The sample comes from a study of cytomegalovirus exposure and HLA in healthy donors. Study information: Researchers previously reported finding 100 million or so unique TCR beta sequences from some 180 million T cells.

Donors were nominally healthy when sampled, though unrecorded immune exposures were likely. General observations from the study: Later findings reportedly placed an Asian-associated ancestry cluster below the approximately 700-donor mean for N-insertions. Association with HLA alleles at 0.05 false discovery rate was found for around 17,000 TCR beta sequences in a later analysis.

Germline-derived CDR1 and CDR2 are KGHSH and LQKENI. The germline V and J ends were trimmed by 3 bases and 5 bases, with 15 bases remaining between them. The CDR3 has 15 amino acids. This PCR relied on a set of 60 Vbeta primers and 13 Jbeta primers. This table comes from immunoSEQ multiplex PCR, and its TCRdb copy is limited to in-frame clones, with some not included. The listing contains approximately 110,000 clones. Sequenced: PBMCs. The chain uses TRBV18 and TRBJ2-3; tentative D call: TRBD2 (5 bases). The clonotype originates from a man aged 18 to 29 in good health and CMV-seronegative. The CDR3 DNA is TGTGCCAGCTCACCTCGGGAAGGGATGGAAGATACGCAGTATTTT. Translation gives CASSPREGMEDTQYF.